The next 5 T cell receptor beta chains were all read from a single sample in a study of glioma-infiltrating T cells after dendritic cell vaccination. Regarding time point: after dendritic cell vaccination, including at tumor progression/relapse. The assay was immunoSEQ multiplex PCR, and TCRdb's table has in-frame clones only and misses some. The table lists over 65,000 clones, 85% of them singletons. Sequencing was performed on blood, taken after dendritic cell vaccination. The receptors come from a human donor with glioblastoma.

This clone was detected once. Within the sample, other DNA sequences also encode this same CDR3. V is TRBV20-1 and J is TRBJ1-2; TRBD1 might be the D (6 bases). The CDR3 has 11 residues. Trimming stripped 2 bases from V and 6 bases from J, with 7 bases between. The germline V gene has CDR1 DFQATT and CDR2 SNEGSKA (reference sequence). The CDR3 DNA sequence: TGCAGTGCTAGACAGGGGAATGGCTACACCTTC. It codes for CSARQGNGYTF.

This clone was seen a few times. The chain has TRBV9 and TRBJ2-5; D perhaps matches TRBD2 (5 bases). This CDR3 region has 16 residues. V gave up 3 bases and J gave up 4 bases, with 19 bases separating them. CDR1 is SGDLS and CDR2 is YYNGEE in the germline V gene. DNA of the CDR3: TGTGCCAGCAGCGCCACGGACTCAGTAGCAGGAGAGACCCAGTACTTC. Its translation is CASSATDSVAGETQYF. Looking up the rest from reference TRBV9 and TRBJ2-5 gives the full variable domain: DSGVTQTPKHLITATGQRVTLRCSPRSGDLSVYWYQQSLDQGLQFLIQYYNGEERAKGNILERFSAQQFPDLHSELNLSSLELGDSALYFCASSATDSVAGETQYFGPGTRLLVL.

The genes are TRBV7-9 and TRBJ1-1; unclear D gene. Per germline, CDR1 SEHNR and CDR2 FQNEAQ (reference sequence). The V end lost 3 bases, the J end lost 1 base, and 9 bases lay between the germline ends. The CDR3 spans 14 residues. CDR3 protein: CASSFGIQNTEAFF. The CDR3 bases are TGTGCCAGCAGCTTTGGCATACAGAACACTGAAGCTTTCTTT.

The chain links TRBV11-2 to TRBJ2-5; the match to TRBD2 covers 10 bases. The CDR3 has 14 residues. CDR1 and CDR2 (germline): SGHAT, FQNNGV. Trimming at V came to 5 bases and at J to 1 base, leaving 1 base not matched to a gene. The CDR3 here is CASSGTSVQETQYF. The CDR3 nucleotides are TGTGCCAGCAGCGGGACTAGCGTCCAAGAGACCCAGTACTTC.

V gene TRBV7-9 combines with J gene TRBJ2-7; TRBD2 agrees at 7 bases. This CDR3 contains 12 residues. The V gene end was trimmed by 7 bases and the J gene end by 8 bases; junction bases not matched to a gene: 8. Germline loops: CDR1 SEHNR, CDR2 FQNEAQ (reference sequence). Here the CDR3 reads CASTDGRAQQYF. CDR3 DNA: TGTGCCAGCACCGATGGGAGGGCACAGCAGTACTTC.